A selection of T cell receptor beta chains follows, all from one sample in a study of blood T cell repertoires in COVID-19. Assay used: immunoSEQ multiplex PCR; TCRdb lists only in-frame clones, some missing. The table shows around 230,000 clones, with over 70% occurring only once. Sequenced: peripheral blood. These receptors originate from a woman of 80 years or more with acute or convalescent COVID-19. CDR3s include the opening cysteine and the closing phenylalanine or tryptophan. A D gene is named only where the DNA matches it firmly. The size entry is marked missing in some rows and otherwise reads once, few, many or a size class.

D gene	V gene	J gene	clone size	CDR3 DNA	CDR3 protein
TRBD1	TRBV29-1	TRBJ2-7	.	TGCAGCGTCCCTGGGACAGGGGGCCGGTACGAGCAGTACTTC	CSVPGTGGRYEQYF
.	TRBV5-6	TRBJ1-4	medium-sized	TGTGCCAGCAGCTTGGGACAGGCCCCTAATGAAAAACTGTTTTTT	CASSLGQAPNEKLFF
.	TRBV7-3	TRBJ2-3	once	TGTGCCAGCAGCTTAAACGGGCGGGGGCGCACAGATACGCAGTATTTT	CASSLNGRGRTDTQYF
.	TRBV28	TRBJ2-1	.	TGTGCCAGCAGTTGGAGGGCTAGTGGTGAGCAGTTCTTC	CASSWRASGEQFF
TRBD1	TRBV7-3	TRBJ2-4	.	TGTGCCAGCAGCTTAATGCCCCGGACAGGGAAAAACATTCAGTACTTC	CASSLMPRTGKNIQYF
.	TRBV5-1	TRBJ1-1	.	TGCGCCAGCAGCTTGTGGGAGGACACTGAAGCTTTCTTT	CASSLWEDTEAFF
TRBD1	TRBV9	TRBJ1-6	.	TGTGCCAGCAGCGTAGATTGGGACAGCCCAAATTCACCCCTCCACTTT	CASSVDWDSPNSPLHF
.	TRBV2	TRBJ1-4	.	TGTGCCAGCAGTGAAGAAAGGGGCCGGCTTAATGAAAAACTGTTTTTT	CASSEERGRLNEKLFF
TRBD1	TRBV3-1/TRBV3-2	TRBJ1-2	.	TGTGCCAGCAGCTCCGGACAGGGGACCTATGGCTACACCTTC	CASSSGQGTYGYTF
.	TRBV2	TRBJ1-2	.	TGTGCCAGTTATCACGGGGATGGCTACACCTTC	CASYHGDGYTF
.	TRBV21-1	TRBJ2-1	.	TGTGCCAGCAGCAAAGTGGAGGACGGGGGGGCCTACAATGAGCAGTTCTTC	CASSKVEDGGAYNEQFF
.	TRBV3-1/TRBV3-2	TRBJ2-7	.	TGTGCCAGCAGCCAAGATTCGGGGTCCTACGAGCAGTACTTC	CASSQDSGSYEQYF
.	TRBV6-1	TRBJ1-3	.	TGTGCCAGCAGTGAAGCGGCCGGGGGGGCGGCCTCTGGAAACACCATATATTTT	CASSEAAGGAASGNTIYF
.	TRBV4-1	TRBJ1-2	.	TGCGCCAGCAGCCAAGATATGAACTATGGCTACACCTTC	CASSQDMNYGYTF
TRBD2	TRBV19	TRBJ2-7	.	TGTGCCAGTTCCTCCACCTTGGGGTCTAGCGGGGTAACCTACGAGCAGTACTTC	CASSSTLGSSGVTYEQYF
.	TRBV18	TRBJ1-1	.	TGTGCCAGTAAAGAGGGCTGGGCGAACACTGAAGCTTTCTTT	CASKEGWANTEAFF
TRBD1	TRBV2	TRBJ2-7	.	TGTGCCAGCATCCGTGGGACAGGGATATACGAGCAGTACTTC	CASIRGTGIYEQYF
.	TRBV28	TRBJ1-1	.	TGTGCCAGCAGTTTAGCGGGGTTTGTCACTGAAGCTTTCTTT	CASSLAGFVTEAFF
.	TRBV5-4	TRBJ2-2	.	TGTGCCAGCAGCTCTAAACAGGGAACCGGGGAGCTGTTTTTT	CASSSKQGTGELFF
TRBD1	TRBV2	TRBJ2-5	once	TGTGCCAGCAGTTTGGACAGGAGCCAAGAGACCCAGTACTTC	CASSLDRSQETQYF
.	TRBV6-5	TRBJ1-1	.	TGTGCCAGCAGGAGAGGAGGGAACACTGAAGCTTTCTTT	CASRRGGNTEAFF
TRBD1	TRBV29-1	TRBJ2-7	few	TGCAGCGTTCCGGGACAGGGCGCCTACGAGCAGTACTTC	CSVPGQGAYEQYF
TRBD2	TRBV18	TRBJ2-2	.	TGTGCCAGCTCACCATGGAGCGGGGGGGCCGCCGGGGAGCTGTTTTTT	CASSPWSGGAAGELFF
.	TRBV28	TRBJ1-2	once	TGTGCCAGCAGTTTGAAGGAGAACTATGGCTACACCTTC	CASSLKENYGYTF
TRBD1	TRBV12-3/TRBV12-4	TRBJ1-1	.	TGTGCCAGCAGTGGTACAGGGGACACTGAAGCTTTCTTT	CASSGTGDTEAFF
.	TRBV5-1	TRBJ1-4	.	TGCGCCAGCAGCTTGGCCCCATCAGAAAAACTGTTTTTT	CASSLAPSEKLFF
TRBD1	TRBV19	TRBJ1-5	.	TGTGCCAGTAGTGGGACAGGGGGCAATCAGCCCCAGCATTTT	CASSGTGGNQPQHF
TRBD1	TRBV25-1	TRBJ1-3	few	TGTGCCAGCAGGGGACAGGGGGAAGGAAACACCATATATTTT	CASRGQGEGNTIYF
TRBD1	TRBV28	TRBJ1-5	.	TGTGCCAGCAGTTCCCTGACAGGGCCTCTTAGCAATCAGCCCCAGCATTTT	CASSSLTGPLSNQPQHF
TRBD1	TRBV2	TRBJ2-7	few	TGTGCCAGCAGTAGGGACAGGGGGTTTCGGGAGCAGTACTTC	CASSRDRGFREQYF
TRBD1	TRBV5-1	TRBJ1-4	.	TGCGCCAGCAGCCCCCGGACAGGGGGGAATGAAAAACTGTTTTTT	CASSPRTGGNEKLFF
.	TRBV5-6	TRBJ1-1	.	TGTGCCAGCAGCTTGGATTACGGGGGAAGAATAACTGAAGCTTTCTTT	CASSLDYGGRITEAFF
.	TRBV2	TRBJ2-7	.	TGTGCCAGCGGGCTTGGAGCACTAACGGGGGAGCAGTACTTC	CASGLGALTGEQYF
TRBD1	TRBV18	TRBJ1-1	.	TGTGCCAGCTCACTGGACAGGATGAACACTGAAGCTTTCTTT	CASSLDRMNTEAFF
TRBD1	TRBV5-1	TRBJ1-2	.	TGCGCCAGCAGCCAAGGGGACAGCCTCTATGGCTACACCTTC	CASSQGDSLYGYTF
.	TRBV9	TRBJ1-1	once	TGTGCCAGCAGCGTAGTGTACGGGGAGACTGAAGCTTTCTTT	CASSVVYGETEAFF